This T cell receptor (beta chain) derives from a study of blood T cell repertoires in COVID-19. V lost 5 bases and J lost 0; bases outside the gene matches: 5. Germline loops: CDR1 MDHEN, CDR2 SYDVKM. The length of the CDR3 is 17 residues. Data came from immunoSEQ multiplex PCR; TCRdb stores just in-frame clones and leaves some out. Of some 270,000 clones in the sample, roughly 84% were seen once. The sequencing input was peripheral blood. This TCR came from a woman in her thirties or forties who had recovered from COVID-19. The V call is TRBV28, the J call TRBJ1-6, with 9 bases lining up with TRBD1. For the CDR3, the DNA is TGTGCCAGCAGTCGTACAGGGGGCTTCTCCTATAATTCACCCCTCCACTTT. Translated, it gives CASSRTGGFSYNSPLHF. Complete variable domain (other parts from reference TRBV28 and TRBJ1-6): DVKVTQSSRYLVKRTGEKVFLECVQDMDHENMFWYRQDPGLGLRLIYFSYDVKMKEKGDIPEGYSVSREKKERFSLILESASTNQTSMYLCASSRTGGFSYNSPLHFGNGTRLTVT.